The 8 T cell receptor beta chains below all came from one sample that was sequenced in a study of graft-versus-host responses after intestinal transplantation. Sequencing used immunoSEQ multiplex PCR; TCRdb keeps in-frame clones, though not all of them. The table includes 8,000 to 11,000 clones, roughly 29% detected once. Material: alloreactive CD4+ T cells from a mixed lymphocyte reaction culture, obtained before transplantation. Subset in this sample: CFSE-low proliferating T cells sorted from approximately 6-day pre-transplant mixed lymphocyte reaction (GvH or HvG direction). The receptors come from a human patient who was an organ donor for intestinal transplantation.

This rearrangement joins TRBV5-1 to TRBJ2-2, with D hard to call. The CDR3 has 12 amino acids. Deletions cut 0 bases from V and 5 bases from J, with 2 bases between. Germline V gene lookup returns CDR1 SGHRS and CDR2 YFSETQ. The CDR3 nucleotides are TGCGCCAGCAGCTTGGAAACCGGGGAGCTGTTTTTT. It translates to CASSLETGELFF.

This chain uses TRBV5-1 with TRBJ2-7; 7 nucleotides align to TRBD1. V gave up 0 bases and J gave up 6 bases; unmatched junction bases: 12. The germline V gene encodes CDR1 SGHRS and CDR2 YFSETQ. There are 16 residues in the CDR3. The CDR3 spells CASSLDPTGQVGEQYF. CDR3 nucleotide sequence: TGCGCCAGCAGCTTGGACCCGACAGGGCAGGTCGGCGAGCAGTACTTC.

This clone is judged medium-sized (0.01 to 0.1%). The CDR3 DNA follows: TGCGCCAGCAGCTTTGGCTCGGGCGAGGAGCCCCAGCATTTT. Its protein is CASSFGSGEEPQHF. The chain combines TRBV5-1 with TRBJ1-5; D is unresolved. From germline, CDR1 is SGHRS and CDR2 YFSETQ. V gave up 2 bases and J gave up 8 bases, with 14 bases separating them. The CDR3 runs to 14 residues.

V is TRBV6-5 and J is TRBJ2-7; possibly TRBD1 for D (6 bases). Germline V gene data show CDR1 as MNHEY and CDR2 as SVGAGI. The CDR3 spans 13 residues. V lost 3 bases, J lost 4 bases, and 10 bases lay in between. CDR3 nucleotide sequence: TGTGCCAGCAGTTATACTACAGGGTACGAGCAGTACTTC. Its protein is CASSYTTGYEQYF.

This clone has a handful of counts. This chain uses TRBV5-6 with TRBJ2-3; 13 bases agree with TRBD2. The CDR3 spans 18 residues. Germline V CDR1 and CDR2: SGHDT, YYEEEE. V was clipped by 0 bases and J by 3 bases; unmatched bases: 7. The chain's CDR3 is CASSLELAGGPKTDTQYF. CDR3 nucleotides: TGTGCCAGCAGCTTGGAACTAGCGGGGGGGCCGAAAACAGATACGCAGTATTTT.

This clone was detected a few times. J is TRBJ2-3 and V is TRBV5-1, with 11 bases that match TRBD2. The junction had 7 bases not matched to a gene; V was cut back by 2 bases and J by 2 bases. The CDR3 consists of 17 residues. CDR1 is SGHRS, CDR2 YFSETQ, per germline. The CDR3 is CASSFSGGALITDTQYF. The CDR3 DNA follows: TGCGCCAGCAGCTTTAGCGGGGGGGCCCTCATCACAGATACGCAGTATTTT.

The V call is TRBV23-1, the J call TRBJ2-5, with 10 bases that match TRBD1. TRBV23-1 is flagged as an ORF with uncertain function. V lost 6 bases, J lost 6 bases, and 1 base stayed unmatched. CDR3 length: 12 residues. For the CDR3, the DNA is TGCGCCAGCAGGACAGGGGGCAAGACCCAGTACTTC. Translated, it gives CASRTGGKTQYF.

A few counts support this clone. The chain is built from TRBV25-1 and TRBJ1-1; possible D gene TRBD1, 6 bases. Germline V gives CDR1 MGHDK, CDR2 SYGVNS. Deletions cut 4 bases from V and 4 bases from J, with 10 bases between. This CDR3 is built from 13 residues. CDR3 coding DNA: TGTGCCAGCAGTGGAACAGGGTTCACTGAAGCTTTCTTT. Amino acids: CASSGTGFTEAFF.